The entry below describes one T cell receptor beta chain. This clone's antigen is unknown. No base qualities exist here, and no much larger clone lies one base off it. CD8 naive samples were CD45RO-negative cells positively selected for CCR7, giving a CD45RA+CCR7+ population that excluded TemRA cells. The donors were healthy, HIV-negative adults with no recently reported acute infections or vaccinations. Every donor was a Caucasian adult living in Nashville, Tennessee, USA. Blood was collected by leukapheresis, and PBMCs were isolated by Ficoll-Histopaque density gradient centrifugation and then cryopreserved in liquid nitrogen vapor phase. Purity and quantity of every magnetically sorted T cell population were checked by analytical flow cytometry. Genomic DNA was isolated from every sorted fraction and measured by UV absorbance on a Nanodrop 2000c. The sample is drawn from a study of shared clonotypes between healthy human individuals (dated by TCRdb to the early 2020s). Describing the broader study: The cohort comprised a couple of women and a few men aged 18 to 49 years. Each donor's leukapheresis produced roughly between roughly 0.94 and 9.5 billion PBMCs. To estimate repertoire size and how much clonotype sharing occurs between individuals, the study deeply sequenced the blood TCR repertoires of five healthy adults. For each donor, three plates each were used for CD4 naive and CD4 memory, two plates were used for CD8 naive, and one plate was used for CD8 memory. Libraries were prepared and TCR repertoires were sequenced by different laboratories using diverse techniques, in order to increase sequencing depth and limit assay-specific biases. Study-wide findings and limitations: Naive subsets generally had larger estimated clonotype richness than memory subsets did. Across a handful of donors, around 5.4% of naive CD4, around 3.3% of naive CD8, about 2.3% of memory CD4, and 0.4% to 0.45% of memory CD8 clonotypes were shared. Sampling was limited to blood, and TCR repertoires in tissue likely differ from TCR repertoires in blood. Rarefaction of sorted-subset datasets indicated incomplete sequencing despite the large sequencing depth. Because the study included only a small number of donors, the genetic and exposure-history diversity represented was limited. Pairwise subsampling indicated that sequencing depth was expected to affect the degree of clonotype sharing among donors. Higher generation probabilities were observed for clonotypes shared by all four sorted-subset donors than for non-shared clonotypes.

Compared with germline, V lacks 4 bases and J lacks 4 bases; bases without a gene match: 7. Looking up the germline V gene yields CDR1 SGHAT and CDR2 FQNNGV. Including cysteine and phenylalanine, the CDR3 has 16 amino acids. Here the CDR3 DNA is all that survives: 48 bases in frame from base 1. Using the deep immunoSEQ assay, multiplex PCR amplified TCR CDR3 regions from genomic DNA. Extracted genomic DNA from each cell subset was spread evenly across all wells of several immunoSEQ 96-well plates, with each plate serving as a replicate. For sorted subsets, approximately 210 ng genomic DNA, equal to tens of thousands of T cell genomes, was loaded into each replicate PCR. Purified libraries were measured with a Qubit 3.0 fluorometer, size-checked on a Bioanalyzer 2100, and measured again with the KAPA Library Quantification kit. A separate single-read 150-cycle Illumina NextSeq 550 flow cell was used to sequence each immunoSEQ 96-well plate. Turning to the authors' computational methods: Because the immunoSEQ output included only junctional sequences and no quality scores, the filtering could not be the same as the filtering used for full-length reads. Sequences were annotated with PyIR, a Python wrapper for IgBLAST v1.9, and V/J genes and CDR3 were assigned using IMGT germline references. Reads with weak V/J assignments (E-value above 1e-6), missing CDR3, stop codons, out-of-frame junctions, or ambiguous translated residues were removed. V3J clonotypes were defined as sequences sharing the same inferred V gene, J gene, and CDR3 amino acid sequence. The percentage overlap between two repertoires was calculated by dividing the number of shared unique clonotypes by the size of the smaller repertoire. Three approaches were used to assess repertoire richness: RTK rarefaction, the Chao1 estimator, and Recon v2.1 estimates of unobserved clonotypes. OLGA was used to compute generation probabilities for all TCRbeta clonotypes that the gDNA method yielded from a handful of donors. As stored in TCRdb, this immuneACCESS dataset retains in-frame rearrangements with V and J assigned. A fraction of the clones does not appear; measured against another copy, unresolved V genes explain less than half of the discrepancy, and the remainder lacks a known reason. That table supplies the V and J calls and clone size; D and trimming were determined from the DNA. This sample lists fewer than 1 million clones; 96% were detected once. The top ten clones comprise about 0.22% of the sample.

The sequenced material came from naive CD8+ T cells sorted from blood. In the paper's terms, the cell subset or site label means: CD45RA+CCR7+. The sequence came from a man younger than 45 in good health. In this chain, TRBV11-2 is recombined with TRBJ2-7, with TRBD2 identical over 13 junction bases. The CDR3 region has the sequence CASSSTSGLAGYEQYF. DNA sequence: TGTGCCAGCAGCTCAACTTCGGGACTAGCGGGATACGAGCAGTACTTC.